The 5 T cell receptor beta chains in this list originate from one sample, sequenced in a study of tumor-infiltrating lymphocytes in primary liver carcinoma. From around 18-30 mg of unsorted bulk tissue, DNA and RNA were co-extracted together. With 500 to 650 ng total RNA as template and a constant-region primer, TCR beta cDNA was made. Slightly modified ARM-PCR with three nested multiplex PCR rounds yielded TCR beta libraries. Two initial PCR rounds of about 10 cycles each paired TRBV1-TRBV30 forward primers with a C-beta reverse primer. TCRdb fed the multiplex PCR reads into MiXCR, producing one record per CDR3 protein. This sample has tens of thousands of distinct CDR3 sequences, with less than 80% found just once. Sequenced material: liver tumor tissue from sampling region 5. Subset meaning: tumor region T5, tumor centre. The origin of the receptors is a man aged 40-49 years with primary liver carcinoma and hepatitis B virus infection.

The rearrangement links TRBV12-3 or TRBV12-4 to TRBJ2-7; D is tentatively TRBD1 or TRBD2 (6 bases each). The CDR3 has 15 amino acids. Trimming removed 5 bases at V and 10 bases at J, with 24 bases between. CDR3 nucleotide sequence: TGTGCCAGCAGTATGGGGATAGGGGGGTCCTACGGACAGTACTTC. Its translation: CASSMGIGGSYGQYF.

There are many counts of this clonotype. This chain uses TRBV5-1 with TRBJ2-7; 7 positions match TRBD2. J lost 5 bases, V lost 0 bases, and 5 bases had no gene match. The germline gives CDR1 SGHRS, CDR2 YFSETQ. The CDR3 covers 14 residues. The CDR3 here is CASSLVLANHEQYF. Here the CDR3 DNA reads TGCGCCAGCAGCTTGGTACTAGCGAACCACGAGCAGTACTTC.

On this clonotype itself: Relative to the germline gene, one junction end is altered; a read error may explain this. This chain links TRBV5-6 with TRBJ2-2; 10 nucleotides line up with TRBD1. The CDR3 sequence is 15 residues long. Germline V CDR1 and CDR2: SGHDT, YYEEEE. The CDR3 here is CANSSGTGVTGEMFF. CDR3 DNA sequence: TGTGCCAACAGCTCCGGGACAGGGGTAACCGGGGAGATGTTTTTT.

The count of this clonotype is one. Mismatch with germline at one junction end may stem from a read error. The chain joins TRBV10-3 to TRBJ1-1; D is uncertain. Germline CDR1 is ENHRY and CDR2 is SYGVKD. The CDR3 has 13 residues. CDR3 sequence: CTINGRAHVGAFF. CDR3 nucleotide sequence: TGTACCATCAATGGGCGGGCTCATGTCGGAGCTTTCTTT.

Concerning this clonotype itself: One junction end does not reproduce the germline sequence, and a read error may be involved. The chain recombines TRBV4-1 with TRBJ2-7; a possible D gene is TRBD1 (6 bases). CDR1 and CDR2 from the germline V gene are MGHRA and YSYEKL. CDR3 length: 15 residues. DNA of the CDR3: TGCGCCAGCAGCCAAGAGCCCCTCCGGGGACACGAGCAGCACTTC. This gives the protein CASSQEPLRGHEQHF.